The 5 T cell receptor beta chains below all came from one sample that was sequenced in a study of blood T cell repertoires in COVID-19. Generated by immunoSEQ multiplex PCR, the TCRdb table keeps only in-frame clones and is missing some. The sample yields roughly 200,000 clones, 80% seen once. The specimen was peripheral blood. These receptors all stem from a man in his sixties with acute or convalescent COVID-19.

This clone has a single count. This rearrangement joins TRBV15 to TRBJ1-6, with no clear D. Germline assignment: CDR1 LNHNV and CDR2 YYDKDF (reference sequence). This CDR3 is 16 amino acids long. V shed 1 base and J shed 6 bases, with 13 bases lying between them. The CDR3 DNA is TGTGCCACCAGCAGAGGTCCCCCCCCCGTTAATTCACCCCTCCACTTT. This encodes CATSRGPPPVNSPLHF.

Only a few counts were recorded for this clone. The chain is built from TRBV4-2 and TRBJ1-1, with 7 bases fitting TRBD1. Looked up from germline, CDR1 is LGHNA and CDR2 is YNFKEQ. Losses at the gene ends were 8 bases for V and 6 bases for J; bases not matched to a gene: 6. The length of the CDR3 is 12 residues. The CDR3, as DNA: TGTGCCAGCGTAGACAGGGTGGCTGAAGCTTTCTTT. As protein: CASVDRVAEAFF.

The CDR3 here is CASSLARGAYEQYF. CDR3 coding DNA: TGTGCCAGCAGCTTAGCGCGCGGGGCCTACGAGCAGTACTTC. V and J are TRBV7-2 and TRBJ2-7; D is perhaps TRBD2 (6 bases). The CDR3 sequence is 14 residues long. The ends were cut back, 0 bases at V and 2 bases at J, with 8 bases in the middle. Germline values: CDR1 SGHTA, CDR2 FQGNSA.

Written as DNA, the CDR3 is TGTGCCTGGAAAACAGGGGGCGGGTTAGTCACTGAAGCTTTCTTT. Translation: CAWKTGGGLVTEAFF. The chain has TRBV30 and TRBJ1-1; 9 bases are shared with TRBD1. J was trimmed by 4 bases and V by 4 bases; bases with no gene match: 10. CDR1 is GTSNPN and CDR2 is SVGIG in the germline V gene (reference sequence). This CDR3 comprises 15 residues.

In its sample, this clone was seen once. J is TRBJ2-3 and V is TRBV5-6, with D perhaps TRBD2 (6 bases). Germline V lookup: CDR1 SGHDT, CDR2 YYEEEE. Trimming took 4 bases from V and 9 from J, leaving 18 bases between them. The CDR3 sequence is 14 residues long. The CDR3 DNA reads as TGTGCCAGCAGCCGGGACTGGCCCGGTGGGACGCAGTATTTT. It specifies CASSRDWPGGTQYF.